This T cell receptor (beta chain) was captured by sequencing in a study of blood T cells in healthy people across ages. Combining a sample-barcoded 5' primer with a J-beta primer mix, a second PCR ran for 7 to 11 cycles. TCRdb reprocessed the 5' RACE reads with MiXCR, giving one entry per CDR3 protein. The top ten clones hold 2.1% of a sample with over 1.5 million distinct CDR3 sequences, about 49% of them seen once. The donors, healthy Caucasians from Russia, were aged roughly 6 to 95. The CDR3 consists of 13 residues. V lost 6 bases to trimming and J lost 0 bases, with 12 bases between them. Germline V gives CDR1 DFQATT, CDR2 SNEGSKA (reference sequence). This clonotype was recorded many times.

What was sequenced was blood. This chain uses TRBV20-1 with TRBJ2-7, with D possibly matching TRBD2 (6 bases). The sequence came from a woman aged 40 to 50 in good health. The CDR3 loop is CSATGTGSYEQYF. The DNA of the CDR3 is TGCAGTGCCACCGGGACTGGCTCCTACGAGCAGTACTTC.